The 17 T cell receptor beta chains listed next were all sequenced from one sample in a study of cytomegalovirus exposure and HLA in healthy donors. A multiplex PCR was run with 60 Vbeta primers and 13 Jbeta primers. The data were produced by immunoSEQ multiplex PCR, yet TCRdb's version contains in-frame clones alone and is incomplete. The data contain about 120,000 clones, roughly three quarters of them singletons. Sequenced: PBMCs. These receptors were taken from a middle-aged woman in good health and CMV-seropositive.

The chain is built from TRBV6-5 and TRBJ1-2, with a possible D match to TRBD1 (6 bases). This CDR3 is built from 12 residues. Trimming removed 6 bases from V and 4 bases from J, with 9 bases in between. Germline V gene lookup returns CDR1 MNHEY and CDR2 SVGAGI. The CDR3 is CASREQGYGYTF. The CDR3 coding sequence is TGTGCCAGCAGGGAACAGGGCTATGGCTACACCTTC.

This chain connects TRBV7-3 to TRBJ2-1; 7 bases agree with TRBD2. This CDR3 comprises 14 residues. Germline assignment: CDR1 SGHTA and CDR2 FQGTGA. V was clipped by 2 bases and J by 4 bases; unmatched bases: 2. In DNA, the CDR3 is TGTGCCAGCAGCTTAGCGGGGGTTTACAATGAGCAGTTCTTC. Its protein is CASSLAGVYNEQFF. The full variable domain, its missing parts supplied by reference TRBV7-3 and TRBJ2-1, is GAGVSQTPSNKVTEKGKYVELRCDPISGHTALYWYRQSLGQGPEFLIYFQGTGAADDSGLPNDRFFAVRPEGSVSTLKIQRTERGDSAVYLCASSLAGVYNEQFFGPGTRLTVL.

The chain joins TRBV5-1 to TRBJ1-4, with unresolved D. Germline V lookup: CDR1 SGHRS, CDR2 YFSETQ. The germline V and J ends were trimmed by 4 bases and 5 bases, with 18 bases remaining between them. The CDR3 totals 16 residues. CDR3 nucleotide sequence: TGCGCCAGCAGCCTCGGGTCCCTGGGTAGAAATGAAAAACTGTTTTTT. Its translation: CASSLGSLGRNEKLFF.

The chain has TRBV19 and TRBJ2-2; TRBD2 matches at 12 bases. Trimming cost V 3 bases and J 3 bases; bases outside gene matches: 11. CDR3 length: 19 amino acids. The germline CDR1 and CDR2 sequences are LNHDA and SQIVND (reference sequence). CDR3 bases: TGTGCCAGTAGTATTGTCAGGACTAGCGGGGTTGGGTACACCGGGGAGCTGTTTTTT. Protein product: CASSIVRTSGVGYTGELFF.

The V and J genes are TRBV2 and TRBJ2-5; D may be TRBD2 (6 bases). This CDR3 spans 15 amino acids. V lost 2 bases, J lost 1 base, and 11 bases lay in between. Germline values: CDR1 SNHLY, CDR2 FYNNEI. CDR3 nucleotides: TGTGCCAGCAGTGAATGGCTAGCGACCCAAGAGACCCAGTACTTC. Its protein is CASSEWLATQETQYF.

This chain connects TRBV6-1 to TRBJ2-7; the match to TRBD1 covers 10 bases. The CDR3 covers 13 residues. CDR1 is MNHNS and CDR2 is SASEGT in the germline V gene. The V segment lost 7 bases and the J segment 2 bases; nucleotides outside the gene matches: 2. The CDR3 sequence: CASKTGGAYEQYF. The CDR3, as DNA: TGTGCCAGCAAGACAGGGGGCGCCTACGAGCAGTACTTC.

This CDR3 is CASSTPSQGAPLHF. CDR3 in DNA: TGTGCCAGTAGTACCCCCTCACAGGGAGCACCCCTCCACTTT. The V gene is TRBV19, the J gene TRBJ1-6, with a weak D call TRBD1 (6 bases). V lost 4 bases, J lost 11 bases, and 15 bases lay in between. This CDR3 has 14 amino acids. Germline CDR1 is LNHDA and CDR2 is SQIVND (reference sequence).

The rearrangement links TRBV28 to TRBJ1-4, with 8 bases fitting TRBD1. V gave up 5 bases and J gave up 5 bases; unmatched junction bases: 7. The CDR3 length is 15 residues. Germline V lookup: CDR1 MDHEN, CDR2 SYDVKM. The DNA for the CDR3 is TGTGCCAGCAGTAAGACCGGGACAGGAAATGAAAAACTGTTTTTT. Translation gives CASSKTGTGNEKLFF.

The chain employs TRBV6-5 and TRBJ1-1; D might be TRBD1 (5 bases). Trimming shortened V by 5 bases and J by 5 bases, and 12 bases separated the two germline ends. Per the germline V gene, CDR1 is MNHEY and CDR2 is SVGAGI. This CDR3 spans 13 amino acids. The CDR3 nucleotides are TGTGCCAGCAGTCGCAGGGAAGCAACTGAAGCTTTCTTT. Protein: CASSRREATEAFF.

J is TRBJ2-7 and V is TRBV30, with 10 bases aligning to TRBD1. CDR1 is GTSNPN and CDR2 is SVGIG in the germline V gene (reference sequence). The CDR3 consists of 15 residues. V was clipped by 2 bases and J by 3 bases; unmatched bases: 7. CDR3 protein: CAWSPPGTGVYEQYF. The CDR3 DNA sequence: TGTGCCTGGAGTCCACCCGGGACAGGGGTCTACGAGCAGTACTTC.

This clone occurred a few times. The CDR3 ends on some other residue instead of the conserved phenylalanine or tryptophan, so this is likely a read error. The limits of the CDR3 on the DNA are not certain, so only TCRdb's listed CDR3 is given. CDR3 loop: CASLGPGTG. The chain uses TRBV5-4 and TRBJ2-2; TRBD1, as called in the table, went unchecked against the DNA. The length of the CDR3 is 9 amino acids, counting both ends. Germline V gives CDR1 SGHNT, CDR2 YYREEE (reference sequence).

The rearrangement links TRBV19 to TRBJ2-5; D remains unclear. Germline CDR1 LNHDA, CDR2 SQIVND (reference sequence). Trimming shortened V by 1 base and J by 5 bases, and 8 bases separated the two germline ends. This CDR3 is 13 amino acids long. CDR3 residues: CASSIGTQETQYF. CDR3 coding DNA: TGTGCCAGTAGTATAGGAACCCAGGAGACCCAGTACTTC.

V usage is TRBV30 and J usage is TRBJ1-2, with 11 bases that match TRBD1. V lost 2 bases to trimming and J lost 4 bases; unmatched junction nucleotides: 3. Looked up from germline, CDR1 is GTSNPN and CDR2 is SVGIG (reference sequence). The CDR3 contains 14 residues. As DNA, the CDR3 is TGTGCCTGGAGTCCCGGGACAGGGGGCTATGGCTACACCTTC. Its protein is CAWSPGTGGYGYTF.

V is TRBV25-1 and J is TRBJ1-6, with D unclear. Trimming shortened V by 0 bases and J by 8 bases, and 11 bases separated the two germline ends. The CDR3 sequence is 15 residues long. Germline values: CDR1 MGHDK, CDR2 SYGVNS. CDR3 sequence reads: CASSEYSSLDSPLHF. The CDR3 DNA follows: TGTGCCAGCAGTGAATATAGCAGTCTGGATTCACCCCTCCACTTT.

The chain links TRBV7-9 to TRBJ2-1; TRBD1 matches at 8 bases. Germline V gene sequence: CDR1 SEHNR, CDR2 FQNEAQ (reference sequence). The CDR3 has 15 amino acids. J lost 6 bases, V lost 4 bases, and 8 bases had no gene match. CDR3 region: CASSSRGLQTNEQFF. The CDR3 region has the DNA TGTGCCAGCAGCTCCAGGGGGCTTCAAACCAATGAGCAGTTCTTC.

This chain joins TRBV2 and TRBJ1-1; weak D call: TRBD1 (6 bases). The CDR3 consists of 13 residues. Germline V gives CDR1 SNHLY, CDR2 FYNNEI. The V gene lost 5 bases and the J gene lost 7 bases, with 14 bases spanning the gap. CDR3 loop: CASSRDNKNEAFF. The CDR3 coding sequence is TGTGCCAGCAGTAGGGACAATAAAAATGAAGCTTTCTTT.

The chain carries TRBV9 and TRBJ2-2; D not certain. Germline V gives CDR1 SGDLS, CDR2 YYNGEE. There are 14 residues in the CDR3. Deletions cut 2 bases from V and 7 bases from J, with 12 bases between. CDR3 in amino acids: CASSVHPSDGELFF. The CDR3 region has the DNA TGTGCCAGCAGCGTCCACCCCAGCGACGGGGAGCTGTTTTTT.